This entry lists 10 T cell receptor beta chains sequenced from one sample in a study of blood T cells in healthy people across ages. Using a J-beta primer mix together with a sample-barcoded 5' primer, a second PCR was run for roughly 6 to 12 cycles. Using its own MiXCR run on the 5' RACE reads, TCRdb lists one record per CDR3 protein. The sample yields some 1.7 million distinct CDR3 sequences, roughly 30% seen once. Source material: blood. These receptors originate from a woman in her 30s in good health.

The rearrangement links TRBV20-1 to TRBJ2-6; D gene uncertain. The CDR3 has 13 residues. Trimming shortened V by 3 bases and J by 0 bases, and 3 bases separated the two germline ends. Germline V CDR1 and CDR2: DFQATT, SNEGSKA (reference sequence). The CDR3 bases are TGCAGTGCTAGGATCTCTGGGGCCAACGTCCTGACTTTC. Residues: CSARISGANVLTF.

This clonotype was detected a few times. This chain uses TRBV10-3 with TRBJ2-3, with 9 bases matching TRBD2. This CDR3 region has 15 residues. Trimming removed 5 bases from V and 1 base from J; junction bases left unmatched: 4. Germline V CDR1 and CDR2: ENHRY, SYGVKD. CDR3 residues: CAISLGLAGTDTQYF. The DNA of the CDR3 is TGTGCCATCAGTCTGGGACTAGCTGGCACAGATACGCAGTATTTT.

This clonotype was counted only a few times. This sequence joins TRBV20-1 and TRBJ1-5, with D maybe TRBD1 (5 bases). Germline CDR1 DFQATT, CDR2 SNEGSKA (reference sequence). V was trimmed by 3 bases and J by 11 bases, leaving 26 bases between them. The CDR3 has 16 amino acids. In DNA, the CDR3 is TGCAGTGCTAGCCCGGGACGTGGGGAGCGACCATACGCCCAGCATTTT. It translates to CSASPGRGERPYAQHF.

V is TRBV6-5 and J is TRBJ2-1; TRBD1 matches 11 bases. This CDR3 region has 16 residues. The germline V gene encodes CDR1 MNHEY and CDR2 SVGAGI. V lost 2 bases and J lost 9; bases outside the gene matches: 9. This chain's CDR3 is CASSYRGQGALGEQFF. The CDR3 DNA reads TGTGCCAGCAGTTACCGTGGACAGGGGGCCTTAGGTGAGCAGTTCTTC.

The gene calls are TRBV10-3 and TRBJ2-1, with a possible D match to TRBD2 (7 bases). The CDR3 sequence is 15 residues long. The germline V gene has CDR1 ENHRY and CDR2 SYGVKD. The V gene lost 3 bases and the J gene lost 10 bases, with 19 bases spanning the gap. In nucleotides, the CDR3 is TGTGCCATCAGTGAATGGAGGGGGGGCGCGGAAGAGCAGTTCTTC. It translates to CAISEWRGGAEEQFF.

The chain couples TRBV10-3 to TRBJ2-7; possible D gene TRBD2, 6 bases. The CDR3 spans 16 residues. Deletions cut 4 bases from V and 7 bases from J, with 23 bases between. Germline V gene sequence: CDR1 ENHRY, CDR2 SYGVKD. CDR3 protein: CAISGTVWAGNNEQYF. CDR3 nucleotide sequence: TGTGCCATCAGTGGAACAGTTTGGGCGGGAAACAATGAGCAGTACTTC.

This clonotype was seen a few times. The J gene is TRBJ2-5, the V gene TRBV27; 10 bases match TRBD1. The end of the DNA is better explained by TRBJ2-7, so the J call may be wrong. Germline CDR1 is MNHEY and CDR2 is SMNVEV (reference sequence). The CDR3 length is 15 residues. As DNA, the CDR3 is TGTGCCAGCAGTATCTCCGGGACAGGGGCCTACGAGCAGTACTTC. The encoded protein is CASSISGTGAYEQYF.

The chain links TRBV20-1 to TRBJ1-2; perhaps TRBD1 as D (5 bases). Trimming cost V 4 bases and J 3 bases, with 9 bases left between them. The germline gives CDR1 DFQATT, CDR2 SNEGSKA (reference sequence). CDR3 size: 12 residues. The CDR3 bases are TGCAGTGCTACGGGACGGCACTATGGCTACACCTTC. Translating it yields CSATGRHYGYTF.

In its sample, this clonotype was seen a few times. The genes are TRBV25-1 and TRBJ2-5; D remains unclear. Germline CDR1 is MGHDK and CDR2 is SYGVNS. There are 14 residues in the CDR3. With 4 bases removed from V and 2 bases from J, the gap between germline ends came to 11 bases. The DNA of the CDR3 is TGTGCCAGCAGTGCAATAGGATCTCAAGAGACCCAGTACTTC. This translates into CASSAIGSQETQYF.

This clonotype was detected many times. The V and J genes are TRBV18 and TRBJ2-7, with D tentatively TRBD1 (5 bases). V lost 1 base, J lost 2 bases, and 9 bases lay in between. From germline, CDR1 is KGHSH and CDR2 LQKENI. CDR3 length: 14 residues. The CDR3: CASSPLPGPYEQYF. CDR3 coding DNA: TGTGCCAGCTCACCACTTCCAGGGCCCTACGAGCAGTACTTC.